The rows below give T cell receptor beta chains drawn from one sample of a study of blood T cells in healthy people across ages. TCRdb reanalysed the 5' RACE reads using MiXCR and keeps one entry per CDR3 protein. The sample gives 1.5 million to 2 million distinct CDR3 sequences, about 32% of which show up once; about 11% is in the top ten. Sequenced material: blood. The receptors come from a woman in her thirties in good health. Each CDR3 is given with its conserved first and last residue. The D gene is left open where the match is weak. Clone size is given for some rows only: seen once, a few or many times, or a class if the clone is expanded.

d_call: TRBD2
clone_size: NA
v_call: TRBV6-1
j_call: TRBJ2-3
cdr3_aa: CASRAGITDTQYF
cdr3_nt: TGTGCCAGCAGAGCGGGGATCACAGATACGCAGTATTTT

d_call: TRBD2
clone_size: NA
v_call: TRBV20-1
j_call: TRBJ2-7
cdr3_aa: CSAPPLAGVAYEQYF
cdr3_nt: TGCAGTGCTCCTCCCCTAGCGGGGGTTGCCTACGAGCAGTACTTC

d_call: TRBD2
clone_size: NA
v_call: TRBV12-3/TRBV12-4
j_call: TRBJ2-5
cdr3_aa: CASSWSGRALGTQYF
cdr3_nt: TGTGCCAGCAGTTGGAGCGGGAGGGCCTTGGGGACCCAGTACTTC

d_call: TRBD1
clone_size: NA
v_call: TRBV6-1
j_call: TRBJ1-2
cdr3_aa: CASSVFWDRDNYGHTF
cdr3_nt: TGTGCCAGCAGTGTTTTCTGGGACAGGGACAACTATGGCCACACCTTC

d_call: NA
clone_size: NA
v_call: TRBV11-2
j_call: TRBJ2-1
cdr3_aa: CAGSSMGGASYNEQFF
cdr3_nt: TGTGCCGGCAGCTCAATGGGGGGCGCCTCCTACAATGAGCAGTTCTTC

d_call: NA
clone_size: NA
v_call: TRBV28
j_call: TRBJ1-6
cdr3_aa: CASSSQRTVGSPLHF
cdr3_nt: TGTGCCAGCAGTTCTCAGCGGACAGTGGGTTCACCCCTCCACTTT

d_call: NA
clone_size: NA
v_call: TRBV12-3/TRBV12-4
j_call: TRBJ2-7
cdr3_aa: CASSLFQGGEQYF
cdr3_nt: TGTGCCAGCAGCTTATTCCAGGGCGGCGAGCAGTACTTC

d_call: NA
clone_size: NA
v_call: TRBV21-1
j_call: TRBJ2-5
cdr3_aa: CASSARTSGQETRYF
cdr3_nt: TGTGCCAGCAGCGCCAGGACTAGCGGCCAAGAGACCCGGTACTTC

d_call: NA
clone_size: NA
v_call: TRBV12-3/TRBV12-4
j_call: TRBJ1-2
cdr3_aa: CASSPGREYGYTF
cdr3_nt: TGTGCCAGCAGTCCGGGCAGGGAATATGGCTACACCTTC

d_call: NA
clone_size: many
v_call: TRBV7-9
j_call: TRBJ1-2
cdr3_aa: CASSLARDYGYTF
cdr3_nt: TGTGCCAGCAGCTTAGCTCGCGACTATGGCTACACCTTC

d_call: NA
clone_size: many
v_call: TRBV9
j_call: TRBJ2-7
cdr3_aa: CAIYTNGSGYEQYF
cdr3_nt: TGTGCCATCTACACGAACGGCTCCGGCTACGAGCAGTACTTC

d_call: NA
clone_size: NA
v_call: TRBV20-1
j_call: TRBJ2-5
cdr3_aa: CSAPTPTPETQYF
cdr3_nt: TGCAGTGCCCCTACGCCCACCCCAGAGACCCAGTACTTC

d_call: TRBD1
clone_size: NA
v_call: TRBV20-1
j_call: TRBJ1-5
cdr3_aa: CSARDEDGQGNKPQHF
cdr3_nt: TGCAGTGCTAGAGATGAGGACGGACAGGGAAATAAGCCCCAGCATTTT

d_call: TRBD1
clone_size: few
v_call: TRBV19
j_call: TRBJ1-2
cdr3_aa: CASSSDRGASYGYTF
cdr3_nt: TGTGCCAGTAGTTCGGACAGGGGCGCCTCCTATGGCTACACCTTC

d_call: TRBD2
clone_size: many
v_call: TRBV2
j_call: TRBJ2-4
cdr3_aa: CASSEMEAGLAKNIQYF
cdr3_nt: TGTGCCAGCAGTGAAATGGAAGCGGGGCTAGCCAAAAACATTCAGTACTTC

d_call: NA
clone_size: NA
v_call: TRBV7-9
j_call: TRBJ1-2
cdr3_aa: CASSLSPGAYTF
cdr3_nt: TGTGCCAGCAGCTTATCGCCAGGGGCGTACACCTTC

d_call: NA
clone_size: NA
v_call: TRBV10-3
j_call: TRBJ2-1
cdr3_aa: CAISESGGGRSNERFF
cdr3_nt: TGTGCCATCAGTGAGTCTGGGGGCGGGAGAAGCAATGAGCGGTTCTTC

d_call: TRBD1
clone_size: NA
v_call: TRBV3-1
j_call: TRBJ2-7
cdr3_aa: CTSSQPGQGRYEQYF
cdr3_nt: TGTACCAGCAGCCAACCGGGACAGGGAAGGTACGAGCAGTACTTC

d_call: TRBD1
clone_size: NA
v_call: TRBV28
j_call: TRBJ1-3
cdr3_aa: CASSWGRGQGSGNTIYF
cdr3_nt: TGTGCCAGCAGTTGGGGCCGGGGACAGGGCTCTGGAAACACCATATATTTT

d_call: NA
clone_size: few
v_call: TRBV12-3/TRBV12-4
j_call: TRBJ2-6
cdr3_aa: CASSYPPGANVLTF
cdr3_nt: TGTGCCAGCAGTTATCCTCCTGGGGCCAACGTCCTGACTTTC

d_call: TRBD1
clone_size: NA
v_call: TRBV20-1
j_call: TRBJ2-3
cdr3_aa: CSARPPPGQGLDTQYF
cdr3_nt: TGCAGTGCTAGACCACCCCCGGGACAGGGTTTAGATACGCAGTATTTT

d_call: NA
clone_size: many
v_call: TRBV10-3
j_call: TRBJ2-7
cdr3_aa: CAIKLGEGDEQYF
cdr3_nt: TGTGCCATCAAATTAGGGGAAGGCGACGAGCAGTACTTC